Each of the 26 T cell receptor beta chains below was sequenced from the same sample in a study of T cell repertoires in cytomegalovirus infection (dated by TCRdb to the late 2010s). The run used an Illumina HiSeq 1500. The raw public reads went through TCRdb reprocessing: fastp at Q25, MiXCR clone calling, in-frame beta chains kept. Here each entry gathers all rows of one CDR3 protein and keeps the most common genes and DNA. This sample comprises hundreds of thousands of distinct CDR3 sequences, under 20% of them detected only once. The ten largest clones add up to 12% of the sample. Specimen: PBMCs. Source of these receptors: a human donor in good health (CMV status not recorded). Some clones in this sample may be carry-over from other donors' samples.

This clonotype occurred a few times. This sequence joins TRBV28 and TRBJ2-1, with D tentatively TRBD2 (6 bases). Germline V gene lookup returns CDR1 MDHEN and CDR2 SYDVKM. The CDR3 is made up of 11 amino acids. Trimming pared 8 bases from V and 10 bases from J, leaving 12 bases between. CDR3 region: CASETRGEQFF. In DNA, the CDR3 is TGTGCCAGCGAGACCCGGGGGGAGCAGTTCTTC.

The V and J genes are TRBV5-1 and TRBJ1-2; the D is unclear. V lost 0 bases and J 2 bases, leaving 11 bases between the germline ends. The germline V gene has CDR1 SGHRS and CDR2 YFSETQ. The CDR3 is 15 residues long. CDR3 nucleotides: TGCGCCAGCAGCTTGGACAACCCACGCAACTATGGCTACACCTTC. It translates to CASSLDNPRNYGYTF.

This clonotype was detected ten times or more. This CDR3 is CASTTLLSTDTQYF. CDR3 nucleotide sequence: TGTGCCAGCACCACTTTACTAAGCACAGATACGCAGTATTTT. The genes are TRBV25-1 and TRBJ2-3, with D uncertain. The CDR3 has 14 amino acids. CDR1 is MGHDK, CDR2 SYGVNS, per germline. V lost 7 bases and J 0 bases, leaving 11 bases between the germline ends.

This chain joins TRBV19 and TRBJ2-1; D is possibly TRBD2 (7 bases). The CDR3 is 15 amino acids. Trimming removed 2 bases from V and 10 bases from J, with 18 bases in between. Per the germline V gene, CDR1 is LNHDA and CDR2 is SQIVND (reference sequence). DNA of the CDR3: TGTGCCAGTAGTATACCCGGGGGGCCGTCGAGCGAGCAGTTCTTC. As protein: CASSIPGGPSSEQFF.

This chain connects TRBV12-5 to TRBJ2-2; maybe TRBD1 (6 bases). The CDR3 consists of 17 residues. The V end lost 1 base, the J end lost 0 bases, and 12 bases lay between the germline ends. Germline V lookup: CDR1 LGHNT, CDR2 FRNRAP. CDR3 sequence (DNA): TGTGCTAGTGGTTTGGGCCGACAGGACTCGAACACCGGGGAGCTGTTTTTT. It translates to CASGLGRQDSNTGELFF.

This clonotype was detected ten times or more. The rearrangement uses TRBV7-2 and TRBJ2-4; D is undetermined. Trimming removed 5 bases at V and 5 bases at J, with 10 bases between. The CDR3 spans 13 residues. CDR1 is SGHTA and CDR2 is FQGNSA in the germline V gene. The CDR3 here is CASSQPGENIQYF. The CDR3 coding sequence is TGTGCCAGCAGCCAACCTGGGGAAAACATTCAGTACTTC.

V is TRBV20-1 and J is TRBJ2-7; no definite D call. The germline V gene encodes CDR1 DFQATT and CDR2 SNEGSKA (reference sequence). The V gene lost 6 bases and the J gene lost 3 bases, with 27 bases spanning the gap. CDR3 size: 17 residues. The CDR3 here is CSAPIGRRTQTGYEQYF. CDR3 coding DNA: TGCAGTGCCCCGATCGGCAGGAGAACGCAGACGGGCTACGAGCAGTACTTC.

This clonotype has a count of ten or more. The chain employs TRBV7-2 and TRBJ2-3; 10 bases map to TRBD1. CDR1 and CDR2 (germline): SGHTA, FQGNSA. V trimming: 1 base; J trimming: 2 bases; junction bases outside the gene matches: 3. The CDR3 totals 16 residues. CDR3 sequence reads: CASSLGGTGVTDTQYF. CDR3 in DNA: TGTGCCAGCAGCTTAGGCGGGACAGGGGTCACAGATACGCAGTATTTT.

This clonotype occurred many times. The V gene is TRBV7-2, the J gene TRBJ2-1; D gene unclear. Germline assignment: CDR1 SGHTA and CDR2 FQGNSA. The CDR3 covers 16 residues. Trimming cost V 5 bases and J 0 bases, with 14 bases left between them. The CDR3, as DNA: TGTGCCAGCAGCCCATCCCCGGCTGCCTCCTACAATGAGCAGTTCTTC. Translated: CASSPSPAASYNEQFF. The full variable domain, its missing parts supplied by reference TRBV7-2 and TRBJ2-1, is GAGVSQSPSNKVTEKGKDVELRCDPISGHTALYWYRQSLGQGLEFLIYFQGNSAPDKSGLPSDRFSAERTGGSVSTLTIQRTQQEDSAVYLCASSPSPAASYNEQFFGPGTRLTVL.

The CDR3 protein is CASSQGTPPGGRGRPQHF. For the CDR3, the DNA is TGTGCCAGCAGCCAAGGTACCCCTCCGGGGGGCAGGGGTCGGCCCCAGCATTTT. V is TRBV4-2 and J is TRBJ1-5; D is perhaps TRBD1 (6 bases). Trimming cost V 1 base and J 9 bases, with 25 bases left between them. In germline, CDR1 is LGHNA, CDR2 YNFKEQ. The CDR3 is 18 amino acids.

This chain joins TRBV6-1 and TRBJ2-5; D not certain. Trimming took off 1 base at V and 3 bases at J, with 12 bases between the two ends. The V gene's germline CDR1 is MNHNS and CDR2 SASEGT. CDR3 size: 15 residues. CDR3 DNA sequence: TGTGCCAGCAGTGAAGGGGTCGGACCCAAAGAGACCCAGTACTTC. Its translation: CASSEGVGPKETQYF.

This clonotype appeared many times. The chain employs TRBV11-2 and TRBJ2-3; D is possibly TRBD1 (5 bases). Trimming shortened V by 6 bases and J by 3 bases, and 16 bases separated the two germline ends. From germline, CDR1 is SGHAT and CDR2 FQNNGV. The CDR3 has 15 amino acids. CDR3 in DNA: TGTGCCAGCAGTACGAACCCCGCAGGGACAGATACGCAGTATTTT. This sequence encodes CASSTNPAGTDTQYF. The whole variable domain, filled in from reference TRBV11-2 and TRBJ2-3, reads EAGVAQSPRYKIIEKRQSVAFWCNPISGHATLYWYQQILGQGPKLLIQFQNNGVVDDSQLPKDRFSAERLKGVDSTLKIQPAKLEDSAVYLCASSTNPAGTDTQYFGPGTRLTVL.

The chain combines TRBV6-6 with TRBJ2-7; tentatively, D is TRBD1 (7 bases). The CDR3 is made up of 17 amino acids. V lost 8 bases, J lost 5 bases, and 28 bases lay in between. Germline assignment: CDR1 MNHNY and CDR2 SVGAGI (reference sequence). The CDR3 loop is CASAIGLYRGGGHEQYF. For the CDR3, the DNA is TGTGCCAGCGCTATCGGCCTCTACAGGGGAGGCGGACACGAGCAGTACTTC.

This clonotype occurred a few times. The rearrangement links TRBV25-1 to TRBJ1-6, with D perhaps TRBD1 (6 bases). The germline V gene has CDR1 MGHDK and CDR2 SYGVNS. V was pared by 2 bases and J by 13 bases, with 21 bases between. The CDR3 has 16 residues. CDR3 nucleotides: TGTGCCAGCAGTGAAGTGGGGGGGGCAGCCGGGGCTCCCCTCCACTTT. Translation: CASSEVGGAAGAPLHF.

This clonotype has a handful of counts. The gene calls are TRBV6-2 or TRBV6-3 and TRBJ1-5; possible D gene TRBD1, 6 bases. The length of the CDR3 is 15 residues. Germline CDR1 is MNHEY and CDR2 is SVGEGT. The ends were cut back, 4 bases at V and 1 base at J, with 11 bases in the middle. DNA of the CDR3: TGTGCCAGCAGTTTCCTAGGGACAAGCAATCAGCCCCAGCATTTT. This translates into CASSFLGTSNQPQHF.

This clonotype appeared a few times. J is TRBJ1-5 and V is TRBV7-2; D ambiguous. The CDR3 sequence is 15 residues long. Per the germline V gene, CDR1 is SGHTA and CDR2 is FQGNSA. V shed 5 bases and J shed 7 bases, with 18 bases lying between them. CDR3 DNA: TGTGCCAGCAGCCTGGACTCTCAAGTCGGCCAGCCCCAGCATTTT. This codes for CASSLDSQVGQPQHF.

In its sample, this clonotype was seen a few times. The chain links TRBV7-6 to TRBJ2-5; maybe TRBD1 (6 bases). V was trimmed by 2 bases and J by 1 base, leaving 11 bases between them. CDR1 is SGHVS, CDR2 FNYEAQ, per germline. The CDR3 length is 15 residues. The CDR3 here is CASSLRAGVQETQYF. CDR3 in DNA: TGTGCCAGCAGCTTAAGGGCAGGGGTCCAAGAGACCCAGTACTTC.

This clonotype was seen only a few times. The rearrangement links TRBV6-2 or TRBV6-3 to TRBJ2-5; 7 bases align to TRBD2. Trimming took 2 bases from V and 2 from J; bases not matched to a gene: 2. The CDR3 is 14 residues long. CDR1 and CDR2 (germline): MNHEY, SVGEGT. CDR3 residues: CASSYPAGQETQYF. The CDR3 nucleotides read TGTGCCAGCAGTTACCCAGCGGGGCAAGAGACCCAGTACTTC.

The chain recombines TRBV5-6 with TRBJ2-7; D is perhaps TRBD2 (5 bases). The CDR3 is made up of 13 amino acids. V was cut by 3 bases and J by 7 bases, with 14 bases left in between. The germline V gene encodes CDR1 SGHDT and CDR2 YYEEEE. The CDR3 bases are TGTGCCAGCAGCTCCTATCGGAGGCGGGAGCAGTACTTC. The encoded protein is CASSSYRRREQYF.

This rearrangement joins TRBV7-8 to TRBJ1-5; maybe TRBD1 (5 bases). CDR3 length equals 16 residues. Trimming pared 1 base from V and 3 bases from J, leaving 13 bases between. Per the germline V gene, CDR1 is SGHVS and CDR2 is FQNEAQ. This CDR3 is CASSLVGTGLNQPQHF. The CDR3, as DNA: TGTGCCAGCAGCTTAGTGGGGACGGGCCTCAATCAGCCCCAGCATTTT.

This clonotype was detected only a few times. V and J are TRBV20-1 and TRBJ1-5; maybe TRBD1 (6 bases). Germline V lookup: CDR1 DFQATT, CDR2 SNEGSKA (reference sequence). Deletions cut 2 bases from V and 0 bases from J, with 14 bases between. The CDR3 is made up of 16 amino acids. In nucleotides, the CDR3 is TGCAGTGCTAGATCCTGGACAGACCGTAGCAATCAGCCCCAGCATTTT. Translation gives CSARSWTDRSNQPQHF.

This chain joins TRBV6-4 and TRBJ2-1, with 8 bases aligning to TRBD2. The germline V gene has CDR1 MRHNA and CDR2 SNTAGT. The ends lost 3 bases at V and 6 bases at J; junction bases unmatched: 7. The CDR3 has 15 residues. CDR3 in DNA: TGTGCCAGCAGTGAATCTAGCGGGCGATTCAATGAGCAGTTCTTC. Its translation is CASSESSGRFNEQFF.

This clonotype has a count of ten or more. This chain connects TRBV7-2 to TRBJ2-3; D gene unclear. V was shortened by 4 bases and J by 5 bases, with 7 bases between the two germline ends. The CDR3 runs 12 residues. Germline V lookup: CDR1 SGHTA, CDR2 FQGNSA. CDR3: CASSSIGDTQYF. The CDR3 nucleotides read TGTGCCAGCAGCTCCATCGGAGATACGCAGTATTTT.

The chain couples TRBV29-1 to TRBJ2-3; 13 bases align to TRBD2. Germline V gene lookup returns CDR1 SQVTM and CDR2 ANQGSEA. The junction had 4 bases not matched to a gene; V was cut back by 6 bases and J by 1 base. This CDR3 has 15 residues. The CDR3 nucleotides read TGCAGCGTCCCCGGACTAGCGGGGGGCACAGATACGCAGTATTTT. Translating it yields CSVPGLAGGTDTQYF.

V and J are TRBV28 and TRBJ1-1; TRBD1 aligns across 8 bases. Germline CDR1 and CDR2: MDHEN and SYDVKM. Trimming removed 3 bases from V and 1 base from J; junction bases left unmatched: 10. The CDR3 runs 17 residues. The CDR3 sequence is CASSLIQGGIGNTEAFF. As DNA, the CDR3 is TGTGCCAGCAGTTTGATACAGGGGGGCATAGGGAACACTGAAGCTTTCTTT. Variable domain in full (rest from reference TRBV28 and TRBJ1-1): DVKVTQSSRYLVKRTGEKVFLECVQDMDHENMFWYRQDPGLGLRLIYFSYDVKMKEKGDIPEGYSVSREKKERFSLILESASTNQTSMYLCASSLIQGGIGNTEAFFGQGTRLTVV.

This clonotype was counted ten times or more. The V and J genes are TRBV7-2 and TRBJ2-2; TRBD2 is a possible D gene (7 bases). The CDR3 spans 17 residues. V lost 1 base and J lost 7, with 19 bases in between. CDR1 SGHTA and CDR2 FQGNSA come from the germline V gene. The CDR3 region is CASSLVAGAAGGGELFF. DNA of the CDR3: TGTGCCAGCAGCTTAGTCGCGGGGGCTGCCGGGGGCGGGGAGCTGTTTTTT.